The 24 T cell receptor beta chains presented below share a single source sample, sequenced in a study of T cells in tuberculosis. This table comes from immunoSEQ multiplex PCR, and its TCRdb copy is limited to in-frame clones, with some not included. The sample has some 25,000 clones; around 95% are singletons. Sequencing input: PBMCs. The receptors shown here come from a donor aged 10-35 years with latent tuberculosis or without tuberculosis infection.

J is TRBJ1-3 and V is TRBV7-9; D may be TRBD1 (6 bases). Germline loops: CDR1 SEHNR, CDR2 FQNEAQ (reference sequence). The CDR3 loop spans 17 amino acids. V was clipped by 1 base and J by 1 base, with 14 bases between them. This CDR3 reads CASSLDRVGVSGNTIYF. CDR3 sequence (DNA): TGTGCCAGCAGCTTAGACAGGGTAGGAGTTTCTGGAAACACCATATATTTT.

The chain recombines TRBV15 with TRBJ2-3; TRBD1 matches 9 bases. Germline CDR1 reads LNHNV; CDR2 reads YYDKDF (reference sequence). The ends lost 5 bases at V and 2 bases at J; junction bases unmatched: 5. The CDR3 covers 15 residues. The CDR3 here is CATSGQGSHTDTQYF. Written as DNA, the CDR3 is TGTGCCACCAGCGGACAGGGGAGCCACACAGATACGCAGTATTTT.

The gene calls are TRBV5-1 and TRBJ1-3, with D perhaps matching TRBD1 (5 bases). Germline loops: CDR1 SGHRS, CDR2 YFSETQ. The CDR3 has 14 amino acids. V gave up 2 bases and J gave up 2 bases, with 8 bases separating them. CDR3 sequence reads: CASSFQGPGNTIYF. CDR3 DNA sequence: TGCGCCAGCAGCTTTCAGGGTCCTGGAAACACCATATATTTT. The whole variable domain, filled in from reference TRBV5-1 and TRBJ1-3, reads KAGVTQTPRYLIKTRGQQVTLSCSPISGHRSVSWYQQTPGQGLQFLFEYFSETQRNKGNFPGRFSGRQFSNSRSEMNVSTLELGDSALYLCASSFQGPGNTIYFGEGSWLTVV.

J is TRBJ1-2 and V is TRBV6-5, with 7 bases that match TRBD1. CDR1 and CDR2 (germline): MNHEY, SVGAGI. Losses at the gene ends were 8 bases for V and 3 bases for J; bases not matched to a gene: 12. CDR3 length equals 15 residues. The CDR3 nucleotides read TGTGCCAGCTACCGACAGGGCTCCCTGCACTATGGCTACACCTTC. Its protein product is CASYRQGSLHYGYTF.

The chain is built from TRBV11-2 and TRBJ1-6; D not resolved. Trimming stripped 5 bases from V and 7 bases from J, with 15 bases between. The CDR3 is made up of 15 amino acids. Germline V gene data show CDR1 as SGHAT and CDR2 as FQNNGV. The CDR3 loop reads CASSRVVSKNSPLHF. In DNA form, the CDR3 reads TGTGCCAGCAGCAGAGTGGTCTCGAAAAATTCACCCCTCCACTTT.

The chain is built from TRBV7-2 and TRBJ1-6; D possibly corresponds to TRBD1 (5 bases). The length of the CDR3 is 13 residues. Germline CDR1 reads SGHTA; CDR2 reads FQGNSA. With 6 bases removed from V and 5 bases from J, the gap between germline ends came to 8 bases. The chain's CDR3 is CASRQGDNSPLHF. Here the CDR3 DNA reads TGTGCCAGCAGGCAAGGGGATAATTCACCCCTCCACTTT.

The chain has TRBV5-6 and TRBJ1-2; D unclear. CDR3 length: 12 residues. Deletions cut 4 bases from V and 7 bases from J, with 11 bases between. Germline V gene lookup returns CDR1 SGHDT and CDR2 YYEEEE. CDR3 protein: CASSLDYSGYTF. The CDR3, as DNA: TGTGCCAGCAGCCTCGACTACTCTGGCTACACCTTC.

The V and J genes are TRBV6-1 and TRBJ1-5; possible D gene TRBD1, 5 bases. The V end lost 2 bases, the J end lost 6 bases, and 11 bases lay between the germline ends. CDR1 and CDR2 (germline): MNHNS, SASEGT. CDR3 size: 14 residues. CDR3 region: CASSEPQGGQPQHF. The CDR3 DNA follows: TGTGCCAGCAGTGAACCTCAGGGAGGTCAGCCCCAGCATTTT.

This chain connects TRBV4-1 to TRBJ1-3; TRBD1 is a possible D gene (5 bases). Germline CDR1 reads MGHRA; CDR2 reads YSYEKL. CDR3 length: 13 residues. Deletions cut 6 bases from V and 1 base from J, with 7 bases between. CDR3 sequence (DNA): TGCGCCAGCAGGGGGCTTTCTGGAAACACCATATATTTT. It yields the protein CASRGLSGNTIYF.

The chain is built from TRBV19 and TRBJ2-3; a possible D gene is TRBD1 (5 bases). CDR1 and CDR2 (germline): LNHDA, SQIVND (reference sequence). The CDR3 runs 14 residues. Between the trimmed V and J ends, which lost 4 bases and 3 bases, there was a span of 11 bases. The CDR3 DNA is TGTGCCAGTAGTAGCCTCCAGGGTACAGATACGCAGTATTTT. Translation: CASSSLQGTDTQYF. Combining the CDR3 with reference TRBV19 and TRBJ2-3 gives the whole variable domain DGGITQSPKYLFRKEGQNVTLSCEQNLNHDAMYWYRQDPGQGLRLIYYSQIVNDFQKGDIAEGYSVSREKKESFPLTVTSAQKNPTAFYLCASSSLQGTDTQYFGPGTRLTVL.

The chain uses TRBV6-1 and TRBJ1-1; 8 positions agree with TRBD1. This CDR3 spans 15 amino acids. The germline CDR1 and CDR2 sequences are MNHNS and SASEGT. V was pared by 0 bases and J by 4 bases, with 4 bases of the junction left unmatched. The CDR3 region is CASSEAAGGSTEAFF. The CDR3 coding sequence is TGTGCCAGCAGTGAAGCAGCAGGGGGCAGCACTGAAGCTTTCTTT.

This chain uses TRBV5-1 with TRBJ1-6, with 8 bases matching TRBD1. V dropped 4 bases and J dropped 5; count of bases not matched to a gene: 8. Germline CDR1 reads SGHRS; CDR2 reads YFSETQ. The CDR3 sequence is 16 residues long. DNA of the CDR3: TGCGCCAGCAGCCTTCCTCGGACAGGGAATAATTCACCCCTCCACTTT. Its translation: CASSLPRTGNNSPLHF.

The chain recombines TRBV28 with TRBJ1-1, with a tentative D call TRBD1 (6 bases). The CDR3 totals 15 residues. The V gene lost 7 bases and the J gene lost 0 bases, with 15 bases spanning the gap. Looked up from germline, CDR1 is MDHEN and CDR2 is SYDVKM. The CDR3 reads CASTPTTGLNTEAFF. In DNA, the CDR3 is TGTGCCAGCACCCCAACGACAGGCCTGAACACTGAAGCTTTCTTT.

V and J are TRBV11-3 and TRBJ1-1; 10 nucleotides agree with TRBD1. V was clipped by 5 bases and J by 6 bases; unmatched bases: 6. CDR1 is SGHNT and CDR2 is YENEEA in the germline V gene. The CDR3 has 14 amino acids. The CDR3 region is CASSPSGTGAEAFF. For the CDR3, the DNA is TGTGCCAGCAGCCCCTCCGGGACAGGGGCTGAAGCTTTCTTT.

The chain has TRBV13 and TRBJ2-1; 10 positions match TRBD2. There are 14 residues in the CDR3. Germline V gene data show CDR1 as PRHDT and CDR2 as FYEKMQ (reference sequence). V lost 5 bases to trimming and J lost 9 bases; unmatched junction nucleotides: 7. CDR3 region: CASSPQRGGSEQFF. DNA for the CDR3: TGTGCCAGCAGCCCCCAGCGGGGGGGGAGTGAGCAGTTCTTC.

This chain connects TRBV2 to TRBJ2-7; 8 bases match TRBD1. The trim removed 5 bases at V and 5 bases at J, leaving 11 bases unmatched. The CDR3 length is 15 residues. Germline CDR1 SNHLY, CDR2 FYNNEI. In DNA form, the CDR3 reads TGTGCCAGCAGTCTCCTTCCGGGACAGGCGAACGAGCAGTACTTC. Protein product: CASSLLPGQANEQYF. Full variable domain (missing parts from reference TRBV2 and TRBJ2-7): EPEVTQTPSHQVTQMGQEVILRCVPISNHLYFYWYRQILGQKVEFLVSFYNNEISEKSEIFDDQFSVERPDGSNFTLKIRSTKLEDSAMYFCASSLLPGQANEQYFGPGTRLTVT.

As DNA, the CDR3 is TGTGCCAGCAGTCCGGGACTAGCGGGGGTCGTAAAGGGAGACGAGCAGTACGTC. It specifies CASSPGLAGVVKGDEQYV. V is TRBV27 and J is TRBJ2-7; 14 positions match TRBD2. CDR1 is MNHEY, CDR2 SMNVEV, per germline (reference sequence). Trimming cost V 5 bases and J 5 bases; bases outside gene matches: 14. This CDR3 is built from 18 residues.

By share of the sample, this clone is medium-sized. The chain couples TRBV5-4 to TRBJ1-2; D gene unclear. Between the trimmed V and J ends, which lost 4 bases and 3 bases, there was a span of 16 bases. Germline values: CDR1 SGHNT, CDR2 YYREEE (reference sequence). The CDR3 runs to 15 residues. The chain's CDR3 is CASSEGDLGHYGYTF. The CDR3, as DNA: TGTGCCAGCAGCGAGGGAGACCTCGGCCACTATGGCTACACCTTC.

The J gene is TRBJ1-5, the V gene TRBV6-1; D unclear. The CDR3 sequence is 13 residues long. Germline assignment: CDR1 MNHNS and CDR2 SASEGT. The ends were cut back, 6 bases at V and 5 bases at J, with 11 bases in the middle. The CDR3 nucleotides read TGTGCCAGCAGCGGGGAATTAGATCAGCCCCAGCATTTT. This translates into CASSGELDQPQHF.

The gene calls are TRBV19 and TRBJ1-5; D not certain. The germline CDR1 and CDR2 sequences are LNHDA and SQIVND (reference sequence). The CDR3 is 15 residues long. The V end was cut by 1 base, the J end by 0 bases, with 7 bases between. CDR3 DNA sequence: TGTGCCAGTAGTATAGCCAGTTATAGCAATCAGCCCCAGCATTTT. Residues: CASSIASYSNQPQHF.

The chain carries TRBV4-1 and TRBJ1-2; 7 bases are shared with TRBD1. The CDR3 length is 15 residues. V dropped 2 bases and J dropped 8; count of bases not matched to a gene: 11. Per the germline V gene, CDR1 is MGHRA and CDR2 is YSYEKL. The CDR3, as DNA: TGCGCCAGCAGCCAAAACAGGGGAAATTCTAACGGCTACACCTTC. Residues: CASSQNRGNSNGYTF.

The V call is TRBV6-5, the J call TRBJ1-2, with D uncertain. Trimming left V 0 bases short and J 3 bases short, with 11 bases between. The CDR3 is 15 residues long. Germline V CDR1 and CDR2: MNHEY, SVGAGI. CDR3 nucleotides: TGTGCCAGCAGTTACTCGCCTCCTAGAGACTATGGCTACACCTTC. Amino acid sequence: CASSYSPPRDYGYTF.

The V and J genes are TRBV4-1 and TRBJ2-7; D is possibly TRBD1 (5 bases). CDR1 is MGHRA, CDR2 YSYEKL, per germline. Trimming removed 2 bases from V and 6 bases from J, with 20 bases in between. This CDR3 is built from 16 residues. This CDR3 reads CASSQRSRSGHREQYF. CDR3 sequence (DNA): TGCGCCAGCAGCCAACGGTCCCGGTCAGGGCACCGCGAGCAGTACTTC.

This clone was seen just once. This chain connects TRBV4-1 to TRBJ2-1, with D perhaps TRBD2 (7 bases). Trimming removed 1 base at V and 10 bases at J, with 17 bases between. In germline, CDR1 is MGHRA, CDR2 YSYEKL. CDR3 length equals 15 residues. CDR3 sequence reads: CASSQVRGAGDEQFF. In DNA, the CDR3 is TGCGCCAGCAGCCAAGTAAGGGGGGCGGGGGACGAGCAGTTCTTC.